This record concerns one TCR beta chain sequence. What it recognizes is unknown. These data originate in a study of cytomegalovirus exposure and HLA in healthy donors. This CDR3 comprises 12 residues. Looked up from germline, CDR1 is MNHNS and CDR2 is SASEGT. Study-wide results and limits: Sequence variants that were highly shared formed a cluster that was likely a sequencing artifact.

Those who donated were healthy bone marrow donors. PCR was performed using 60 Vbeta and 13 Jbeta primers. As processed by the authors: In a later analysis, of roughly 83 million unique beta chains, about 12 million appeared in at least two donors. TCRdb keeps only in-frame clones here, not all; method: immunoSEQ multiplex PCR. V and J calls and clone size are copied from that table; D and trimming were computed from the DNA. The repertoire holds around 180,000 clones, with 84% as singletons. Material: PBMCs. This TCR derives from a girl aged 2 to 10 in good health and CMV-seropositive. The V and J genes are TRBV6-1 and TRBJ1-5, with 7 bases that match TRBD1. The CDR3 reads CATGLNNQPQHF. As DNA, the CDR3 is TGTGCGACAGGGCTAAACAATCAGCCCCAGCATTTT.